These T cell receptor beta chains were read from a single sample in a study of STAT5B mutations in CD4+ large granular lymphocyte leukemia. Method: immunoSEQ multiplex PCR; TCRdb's copy keeps in-frame clones and lacks some. The sample yields about 21,000 clones, 60% to 80% seen once. Sequenced input: CD4+ T cells from blood buffy coats. The origin of the receptors is a human donor in good health. Both conserved end residues are part of each CDR3. The order of the fields is D gene, clone size, J gene, V gene, CDR3 protein, CDR3 DNA. D genes are given only for firm matches. Not every row has a clone size; where given, it reads once, few, many or a size class.

D: TRBD2
size: few
J: TRBJ2-1
V: TRBV6-6
CDR3: CASSYSEHGTSAGTLF
DNA: TGTGCCAGCAGTTACTCTGAACATGGGACTAGTGCGGGGACGCTCTTC

D: .
size: .
J: TRBJ2-3
V: TRBV2
CDR3: CASNRAPTDTQYF
DNA: TGTGCCAGTAATAGAGCACCTACAGATACGCAGTATTTT

D: .
size: .
J: TRBJ2-1
V: TRBV29-1
CDR3: CSTGFDEQFF
DNA: TGCAGTACAGGTTTCGATGAGCAGTTCTTC

D: TRBD2
size: .
J: TRBJ2-7
V: TRBV6-5
CDR3: CASSKPSGSSYEQYF
DNA: TGTGCCAGCAGTAAGCCTAGCGGGAGTTCCTACGAGCAGTACTTC

D: TRBD1
size: .
J: TRBJ1-6
V: TRBV25-1
CDR3: CASNTDRENNSPLHF
DNA: TGTGCCAGCAACACGGACAGGGAGAATAATTCACCCCTCCACTTT

D: .
size: .
J: TRBJ2-3
V: TRBV18
CDR3: CASSPSQSPDTQYF
DNA: TGTGCCAGCTCACCATCACAGTCCCCAGATACGCAGTATTTT

D: TRBD2
size: .
J: TRBJ2-7
V: TRBV4-2
CDR3: CASSRLAGGYEQYF
DNA: TGTGCCAGCAGTCGACTAGCGGGAGGTTACGAGCAGTACTTC

D: TRBD2
size: .
J: TRBJ2-7
V: TRBV5-4
CDR3: CASSFAGGSSYEQYF
DNA: TGTGCCAGCAGCTTTGCGGGAGGGAGCTCCTACGAGCAGTACTTC

D: TRBD2
size: .
J: TRBJ2-1
V: TRBV30
CDR3: CAWRLAGGGSYNEQFF
DNA: TGTGCCTGGAGATTAGCGGGAGGGGGCTCCTACAATGAGCAGTTCTTC

D: TRBD1
size: .
J: TRBJ1-4
V: TRBV5-1
CDR3: CASSLGLGQDSEKLFF
DNA: TGCGCCAGCAGCTTGGGATTGGGACAGGATTCTGAAAAACTGTTTTTT

D: .
size: .
J: TRBJ2-3
V: TRBV7-9
CDR3: CASSPSGLILTDTQYF
DNA: TGTGCCAGCAGCCCGAGCGGGCTGATACTCACAGATACGCAGTATTTT

D: .
size: .
J: TRBJ1-1
V: TRBV5-1
CDR3: CASSLGGLVGRTEAFF
DNA: TGCGCCAGCAGCTTGGGGGGGCTGGTTGGTCGTACTGAAGCTTTCTTT

D: .
size: .
J: TRBJ2-1
V: TRBV19
CDR3: CASSMSGGPVRDEQFF
DNA: TGTGCCAGTAGTATGAGTGGTGGGCCGGTAAGGGATGAGCAGTTCTTC

D: .
size: .
J: TRBJ2-1
V: TRBV5-8
CDR3: CASSSGFWDGDNEQFF
DNA: TGTGCCAGCAGCTCAGGATTTTGGGACGGCGACAATGAGCAGTTCTTC

D: .
size: .
J: TRBJ2-3
V: TRBV11-3
CDR3: CASSLADTQYF
DNA: TGTGCCAGCAGCTTAGCAGATACGCAGTATTTT

D: .
size: few
J: TRBJ1-1
V: TRBV27
CDR3: CASSSPGGIKPPEAFF
DNA: TGTGCCAGCAGTTCCCCTGGAGGGATAAAACCTCCTGAAGCTTTCTTT

D: TRBD1
size: .
J: TRBJ1-2
V: TRBV6-5
CDR3: CASRRQGSSRLGYTF
DNA: TGTGCCAGCAGGAGACAGGGGTCCTCGCGGCTTGGCTACACCTTC

D: .
size: .
J: TRBJ2-7
V: TRBV6-6
CDR3: CASTAGSGTEQYF
DNA: TGTGCCAGCACGGCAGGGTCGGGGACCGAGCAGTACTTC

D: .
size: .
J: TRBJ1-2
V: TRBV7-9
CDR3: CASSRDTILDGYTF
DNA: TGTGCCAGCAGCCGGGACACCATACTGGATGGCTACACCTTC

D: TRBD2
size: .
J: TRBJ2-1
V: TRBV11-2
CDR3: CASSLIAGGTYNEQFF
DNA: TGTGCCAGCAGCTTGATAGCGGGAGGGACCTACAATGAGCAGTTCTTC

D: TRBD2
size: .
J: TRBJ2-7
V: TRBV2
CDR3: CASSRTSGSYEQYF
DNA: TGTGCCAGCAGTCGGACTAGCGGGAGCTACGAGCAGTACTTC

D: .
size: .
J: TRBJ2-6
V: TRBV15
CDR3: CATSRGETGANVLTF
DNA: TGTGCCACCAGCAGAGGGGAAACAGGGGCCAACGTCCTGACTTTC

D: .
size: few
J: TRBJ2-7
V: TRBV5-4
CDR3: CASSRMGGRSYEQYF
DNA: TGTGCCAGCAGCCGGATGGGGGGAAGGAGCTACGAGCAGTACTTC

D: .
size: .
J: TRBJ2-3
V: TRBV11-2
CDR3: CASSMGASADTQYF
DNA: TGTGCCAGCAGCATGGGGGCGTCCGCAGATACGCAGTATTTT

D: TRBD2
size: .
J: TRBJ2-5
V: TRBV2
CDR3: CASRTSGRVETQYF
DNA: TGTGCCAGCAGAACTAGCGGGAGGGTAGAGACCCAGTACTTC

D: .
size: .
J: TRBJ1-5
V: TRBV19
CDR3: CASSMSGHLNQPQHF
DNA: TGTGCCAGTAGTATGTCGGGACACTTGAATCAGCCCCAGCATTTT

D: .
size: few
J: TRBJ1-5
V: TRBV6-1
CDR3: CASSEIRDSNQPQHF
DNA: TGTGCCAGCAGTGAAATTAGAGATAGCAATCAGCCCCAGCATTTT

D: TRBD2
size: .
J: TRBJ2-3
V: TRBV7-3
CDR3: CASSPGLAGLGTDTQYF
DNA: TGTGCCAGCAGCCCCGGACTAGCGGGTTTAGGGACAGATACGCAGTATTTT

D: TRBD1
size: .
J: TRBJ2-7
V: TRBV5-1
CDR3: CASSFSAQGYEQYF
DNA: TGCGCCAGCAGCTTTTCGGCACAGGGGTACGAGCAGTACTTC

D: TRBD2
size: .
J: TRBJ2-7
V: TRBV5-4
CDR3: CASSLETSGRAEQYF
DNA: TGTGCCAGCAGCTTAGAGACTAGCGGGAGGGCTGAGCAGTACTTC

D: TRBD1
size: few
J: TRBJ1-1
V: TRBV5-5
CDR3: CASSLAGTANTEAFF
DNA: TGTGCCAGCAGCTTGGCCGGGACAGCAAACACTGAAGCTTTCTTT

D: TRBD1
size: .
J: TRBJ2-6
V: TRBV27
CDR3: CASSQQGLARANVLTF
DNA: TGTGCCAGCAGTCAACAGGGGCTTGCGAGGGCCAACGTCCTGACTTTC

D: .
size: .
J: TRBJ2-1
V: TRBV4-1
CDR3: CASSSPGSSYNEQFF
DNA: TGCGCCAGCAGCAGCCCGGGTAGCTCCTACAATGAGCAGTTCTTC

D: .
size: .
J: TRBJ1-1
V: TRBV5-6
CDR3: CASSPRGHGGEAFF
DNA: TGTGCCAGCAGCCCTAGGGGCCATGGCGGGGAAGCTTTCTTT

D: TRBD2
size: .
J: TRBJ2-7
V: TRBV7-2
CDR3: CASSLLTSGTEQYF
DNA: TGTGCCAGCAGCCTTCTGACTAGCGGGACCGAGCAGTACTTC

D: .
size: .
J: TRBJ2-7
V: TRBV11-3
CDR3: CASSTRLVSYEQYF
DNA: TGTGCCAGCAGCACTCGACTGGTCTCCTACGAGCAGTACTTC

D: .
size: .
J: TRBJ2-3
V: TRBV6-6
CDR3: CASRPGEREWDTQYF
DNA: TGTGCCAGCAGGCCAGGGGAGCGGGAATGGGATACGCAGTATTTT

D: TRBD1
size: .
J: TRBJ1-5
V: TRBV6-1
CDR3: CASRAGQLNQPQHF
DNA: TGTGCCAGCAGAGCGGGACAGCTTAATCAGCCCCAGCATTTT

D: .
size: .
J: TRBJ2-2
V: TRBV9
CDR3: CASSVGSWPGELFF
DNA: TGTGCCAGCAGCGTTGGTAGCTGGCCCGGGGAGCTGTTTTTT

D: .
size: .
J: TRBJ2-3
V: TRBV7-8
CDR3: CASSLVVRAGTDTQYF
DNA: TGTGCCAGCAGCTTAGTGGTAAGGGCCGGGACAGATACGCAGTATTTT